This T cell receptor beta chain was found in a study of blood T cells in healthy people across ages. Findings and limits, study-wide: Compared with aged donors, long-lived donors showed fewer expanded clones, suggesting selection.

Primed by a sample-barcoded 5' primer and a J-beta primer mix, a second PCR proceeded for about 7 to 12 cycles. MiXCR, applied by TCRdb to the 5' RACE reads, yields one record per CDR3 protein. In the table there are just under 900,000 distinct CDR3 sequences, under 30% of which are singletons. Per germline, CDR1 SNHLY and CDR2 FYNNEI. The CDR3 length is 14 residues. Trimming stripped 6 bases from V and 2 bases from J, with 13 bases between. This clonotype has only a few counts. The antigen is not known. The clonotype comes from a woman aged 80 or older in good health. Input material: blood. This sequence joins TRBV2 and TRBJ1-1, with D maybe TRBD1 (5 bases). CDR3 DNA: TGTGCCAGCAGGGGGGTAAGAGTCAACACTGAAGCTTTCTTT. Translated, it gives CASRGVRVNTEAFF.